A selection of T cell receptor beta chains follows, all from one sample in a study of shared clonotypes between healthy human individuals. Sequencing was performed with immunoSEQ multiplex PCR; in TCRdb, only in-frame clones are kept and a portion is missing. Of under 850,000 clones in the sample, 72% were seen once. Sequencing was done on a sample of memory CD4+ T cells sorted from blood. The receptors derive from a woman aged 25 to 39 in good health. The CDR3 runs from the conserved cysteine through the conserved F or W. A D gene is named only where the DNA matches it firmly. Only part of the rows carry a size: once, few, many, or a class if the clone is expanded.

V gene	J gene	clone size	D gene	CDR3 protein	CDR3 DNA
TRBV5-4	TRBJ2-2	once	NA	CASSKAGLTGELFF	TGTGCCAGCAGCAAGGCAGGGCTCACCGGGGAGCTGTTTTTT
TRBV6-6	TRBJ2-5	many	NA	CASSFTGRETQYF	TGTGCCAGCAGTTTTACAGGGCGCGAGACCCAGTACTTC
TRBV5-1	TRBJ2-7	many	NA	CASSVVGSYEQYF	TGCGCCAGCAGTGTCGTAGGGTCCTACGAGCAGTACTTC
TRBV6-1	TRBJ2-7	NA	NA	CASRTQPRTYEQYF	TGTGCCAGCAGAACACAGCCGCGCACCTACGAGCAGTACTTC
TRBV6-5	TRBJ2-3	NA	NA	CASRLGGSHTDTQYF	TGTGCCAGCCGTTTGGGTGGGTCCCACACAGATACGCAGTATTTT
TRBV6-5	TRBJ2-7	NA	TRBD1	CASSRRDRGAYEQYF	TGTGCCAGCAGTCGCAGGGACAGGGGAGCCTACGAGCAGTACTTC
TRBV5-1	TRBJ2-6	NA	NA	CASSLVGRGGSGANVLTF	TGCGCCAGCAGCTTGGTCGGGAGAGGAGGGTCTGGGGCCAACGTCCTGACTTTC
TRBV7-8	TRBJ2-3	NA	NA	CASSLALGSSADTQYF	TGTGCCAGCAGCTTAGCTCTCGGGTCCAGCGCAGATACGCAGTATTTT
TRBV6-6	TRBJ2-7	NA	NA	CASSSRDGSSYEQYF	TGTGCCAGCAGTTCGAGGGACGGCAGCTCCTACGAGCAGTACTTC
TRBV11-2	TRBJ2-5	many	NA	CASSLGQETQYF	TGTGCCAGCAGCTTAGGGCAAGAGACCCAGTACTTC
TRBV14	TRBJ2-5	once	NA	CASSQMNTQYF	TGTGCCAGCAGCCAAATGAACACCCAGTACTTC
TRBV7-8	TRBJ1-5	NA	NA	CASSLVRSGSLPQHF	TGTGCCAGCAGCTTAGTTCGGTCAGGGAGTTTGCCCCAGCATTTT
TRBV7-9	TRBJ2-3	NA	TRBD1	CASSSTGAPPDTQYF	TGTGCCAGCAGCTCGACAGGGGCCCCCCCAGATACGCAGTATTTT
TRBV7-8	TRBJ2-7	NA	TRBD2	CASSLRTRPVITYEQYF	TGTGCCAGCAGCCTACGGACTAGGCCCGTAATCACCTACGAGCAGTACTTC
TRBV19	TRBJ2-5	NA	TRBD2	CASSITGLAETQYF	TGTGCCAGTAGTATTACCGGACTAGCAGAGACCCAGTACTTC
TRBV4-1	TRBJ2-5	once	TRBD1	CASSLRDRGRETQYF	TGCGCCAGCAGCCTCCGGGACAGGGGGCGGGAGACCCAGTACTTC
TRBV14	TRBJ1-2	once	NA	CASSQDLGLGYTF	TGTGCCAGCAGCCAAGATCTGGGTCTTGGCTACACCTTC
TRBV18	TRBJ2-1	NA	NA	CASSPASRASEQFF	TGTGCCAGCTCACCGGCATCCAGGGCCAGTGAGCAGTTCTTC
TRBV5-1	TRBJ2-1	NA	NA	CASSPNLEGPGQFF	TGCGCCAGCAGCCCTAATCTTGAGGGCCCCGGGCAGTTCTTC
TRBV4-1	TRBJ1-2	NA	TRBD1	CASSQGGGGLGYTF	TGCGCCAGCAGCCAAGGAGGAGGGGGCTTGGGCTACACCTTC
TRBV23-1	TRBJ1-5	NA	NA	CASGSCQVSYRNQPQHF	TGCGCCAGCGGTTCGTGCCAGGTATCCTATCGCAATCAGCCCCAGCATTTT
TRBV7-9	TRBJ1-5	once	TRBD1	CATQSGQGGNQPQHF	TGTGCCACCCAATCTGGCCAGGGGGGGAATCAGCCCCAGCATTTT
TRBV18	TRBJ2-7	NA	NA	CASSPGLGIKGEQYF	TGTGCCAGCTCACCTGGACTGGGGATCAAGGGCGAGCAGTACTTC
TRBV19	TRBJ2-1	NA	NA	CASSKASRYNEQFF	TGTGCCAGTAGTAAAGCTAGCCGGTACAATGAGCAGTTCTTC
TRBV2	TRBJ2-2	NA	TRBD2	CASKASGRRTGELFF	TGTGCCAGCAAGGCTAGCGGGAGGAGGACCGGGGAGCTGTTTTTT
TRBV19	TRBJ2-2	NA	NA	CASSMKAHEIVSGELFF	TGTGCCAGTAGTATGAAGGCCCATGAGATAGTCTCCGGGGAGCTGTTTTTT
TRBV10-2	TRBJ2-3	NA	NA	CASQDPSPTDTQYF	TGCGCCAGCCAAGATCCCTCCCCCACAGATACGCAGTATTTT
TRBV28	TRBJ2-1	NA	TRBD2	CATIPGLANNEQFF	TGTGCCACCATACCGGGACTAGCAAACAATGAGCAGTTCTTC
TRBV9	TRBJ2-7	few	NA	CASSVRAQSYEQYF	TGTGCCAGCAGCGTCAGGGCACAGTCCTACGAGCAGTACTTC
TRBV6-5	TRBJ2-7	NA	TRBD2	CASSFTSGSHEQYF	TGTGCCAGCAGTTTCACTAGCGGGAGTCACGAGCAGTACTTC
TRBV7-7	TRBJ2-5	NA	NA	CASSLGRQSETQYF	TGTGCCAGCAGCTTAGGGCGCCAGTCGGAGACCCAGTACTTC
TRBV13	TRBJ2-5	few	NA	CASSSRPLGETQYF	TGTGCCAGCAGCTCCCGGCCGCTCGGAGAGACCCAGTACTTC
TRBV6-5	TRBJ2-7	NA	TRBD2	CASSYVLAGTYEQYF	TGTGCCAGCAGTTACGTCCTAGCGGGGACCTACGAGCAGTACTTC
TRBV28	TRBJ2-7	NA	TRBD2	CASSFWRDGRGNYEQYF	TGTGCCAGCAGTTTTTGGCGAGACGGGAGGGGCAACTACGAGCAGTACTTC
TRBV30	TRBJ1-1	few	NA	CACLAEAFF	TGTGCCTGTCTCGCTGAAGCTTTCTTT
TRBV4-1	TRBJ1-5	NA	NA	CASSQKDSLRGGNQPQHF	TGCGCCAGCAGCCAAAAGGACAGTCTTCGAGGGGGCAATCAGCCCCAGCATTTT
TRBV5-1	TRBJ2-2	NA	NA	CASSQPGNTGELFF	TGCGCCAGCAGCCAGCCCGGGAACACCGGGGAGCTGTTTTTT
TRBV28	TRBJ2-1	NA	NA	CASPPRGRVYNEQFF	TGTGCCAGCCCCCCAAGGGGAAGGGTGTACAATGAGCAGTTCTTC
TRBV7-9	TRBJ2-3	few	TRBD2	CASRNSGGTDTQYF	TGTGCCAGCAGAAATAGCGGGGGCACAGATACGCAGTATTTT
TRBV5-4	TRBJ2-5	NA	TRBD1	CASSRQGETQYF	TGTGCCAGCAGCCGACAGGGAGAGACCCAGTACTTC
TRBV27	TRBJ2-5	once	TRBD2	CASSFISSGRETQYF	TGTGCCAGCAGCTTTATATCCAGCGGGAGGGAGACCCAGTACTTC
TRBV5-1	TRBJ2-5	NA	TRBD2	CASRGLAGVAETQYF	TGCGCCAGCAGGGGACTAGCGGGAGTAGCAGAGACCCAGTACTTC
TRBV18	TRBJ2-1	few	NA	CASSRLHNEQFF	TGTGCCAGCTCTAGGCTTCACAATGAGCAGTTCTTC
TRBV28	TRBJ1-2	many	NA	CASSLRGAVGYTF	TGTGCCAGCAGTTTACGGGGGGCAGTTGGCTACACCTTC
TRBV6-1	TRBJ2-5	NA	TRBD2	CASSVNLAGAVKTQYF	TGTGCCAGCAGTGTCAATCTAGCGGGAGCCGTGAAGACCCAGTACTTC
TRBV7-9	TRBJ2-2	NA	NA	CASSHYTGELFF	TGTGCCAGCAGCCACTACACCGGGGAGCTGTTTTTT
TRBV11-2	TRBJ1-1	NA	NA	CASSLDSGASEAFF	TGTGCCAGCAGCTTAGACAGCGGGGCCTCTGAAGCTTTCTTT
TRBV7-6	TRBJ2-2	NA	TRBD2	CASSRGVGSGTGELFF	TGTGCCAGCAGCCGGGGGGTCGGGTCTGGTACCGGGGAGCTGTTTTTT
TRBV9	TRBJ2-2	NA	NA	CASSAQQITGELFF	TGTGCCAGCAGCGCCCAACAGATCACCGGGGAGCTGTTTTTT
TRBV9	TRBJ2-2	few	NA	CASSVDVGGFGGELFF	TGTGCCAGCAGCGTAGACGTCGGGGGTTTCGGCGGGGAGCTGTTTTTT